This T cell receptor (beta chain) originates from a study of T cell responses to AZD1222 COVID-19 vaccine. Study conclusions and caveats: Donors, mostly white British, included more females; clonal diversity was possibly underestimated.

TCRdb's copy holds only in-frame clones and misses some; the assay was immunoSEQ multiplex PCR. Among around 99,000 clones listed, more than 85% were seen once. Germline V CDR1 and CDR2: SGHRS, YFSETQ. The V and J ends lost 4 bases and 3 bases, in that order; junction bases with no gene match: 3. CDR3 length: 14 amino acids. As regards this clone: Antigen unknown.

The material was peripheral blood, obtained 28 days after the second AZD1222 dose. This TCR derives from an adult who received the AZD1222 COVID-19 vaccine. The chain carries TRBV5-1 and TRBJ1-4; 7 nucleotides align to TRBD1. CDR3: CASSRGPPNEKLFF. CDR3 DNA sequence: TGCGCCAGCAGCAGGGGGCCCCCTAATGAAAAACTGTTTTTT.